A single sample gave rise to the 14 T cell receptor beta chains below, sequenced in a study of OX40 agonist ivuxolimab in advanced cancers. The table came from immunoSEQ multiplex PCR; TCRdb's copy has only in-frame clones and leaves some out. Here the sample spans 50,000 to 65,000 clones, 65% to 85% being singletons. The specimen comprised CD4+ or CD8+ T cells sorted from blood, sampled in a trial of the OX40 agonist ivuxolimab. Every receptor here comes from an adult with an advanced solid tumor such as melanoma, head and neck, liver or kidney cancer.

The gene calls are TRBV2 and TRBJ2-1; 13 bases are shared with TRBD2. Germline assignment: CDR1 SNHLY and CDR2 FYNNEI. This CDR3 comprises 15 residues. Trimming removed 6 bases from V and 5 bases from J; junction bases left unmatched: 4. This chain's CDR3 is CASSPTSGGNNEQFF. DNA for the CDR3: TGTGCCAGCAGCCCGACTAGCGGGGGGAACAATGAGCAGTTCTTC.

The chain employs TRBV25-1 and TRBJ1-3; a possible D gene is TRBD1 (5 bases). Between the trimmed V and J ends, which lost 6 bases and 4 bases, there was a span of 16 bases. This CDR3 region has 15 residues. Germline V CDR1 and CDR2: MGHDK, SYGVNS. The CDR3 loop is CASRTSGDSGNTIYF. The CDR3 DNA follows: TGTGCCAGCAGGACTTCGGGGGATTCCGGAAACACCATATATTTT.

This chain joins TRBV5-1 and TRBJ1-1; D possibly corresponds to TRBD1 (6 bases). This CDR3 spans 15 amino acids. The germline CDR1 and CDR2 sequences are SGHRS and YFSETQ. Trimming shortened V by 0 bases and J by 1 base, and 10 bases separated the two germline ends. The CDR3 nucleotides read TGCGCCAGCAGCTTGGGACAGGAGAAGAACACTGAAGCTTTCTTT. Encoded protein: CASSLGQEKNTEAFF.

V and J are TRBV7-9 and TRBJ2-3; D is perhaps TRBD2 (5 bases). There are 16 residues in the CDR3. Trimming pared 7 bases from V and 0 bases from J, leaving 17 bases between. In germline, CDR1 is SEHNR, CDR2 FQNEAQ (reference sequence). Here the CDR3 DNA reads TGTGCCAGCAAGAGGTGGCTAGCCGAAAGCACAGATACGCAGTATTTT. Its protein is CASKRWLAESTDTQYF.

This chain uses TRBV5-4 with TRBJ2-7; D perhaps matches TRBD1 (6 bases). From germline, CDR1 is SGHNT and CDR2 YYREEE (reference sequence). The CDR3 has 13 residues. Between the trimmed V and J ends, which lost 4 bases and 5 bases, there was a span of 13 bases. The CDR3: CASSLTGSHEQYF. As DNA, the CDR3 is TGTGCCAGCAGCCTCACAGGGTCCCACGAGCAGTACTTC.

The CDR3 region is CASSLDRADTDTQYF. In DNA form, the CDR3 reads TGTGCCAGCAGCCTGGACAGGGCCGACACAGATACGCAGTATTTT. This chain uses TRBV2 with TRBJ2-3; 8 bases are a match to TRBD1. V trimming: 6 bases; J trimming: 2 bases; junction bases outside the gene matches: 7. The CDR3 has 15 residues. Germline V gene sequence: CDR1 SNHLY, CDR2 FYNNEI.

V usage is TRBV4-3 and J usage is TRBJ2-1; 12 nucleotides match TRBD2. V was pared by 2 bases and J by 8 bases, with 10 bases of the junction left unmatched. The CDR3 is made up of 17 amino acids. Per germline, CDR1 LGHNA and CDR2 YSLEER. The CDR3 is CASSQSSSGRARDEQFF. CDR3 bases: TGCGCCAGCAGCCAATCTTCTAGCGGGAGGGCCAGGGATGAGCAGTTCTTC.

The J gene is TRBJ1-1, the V gene TRBV28; tentatively, D is TRBD1 (6 bases). The V end lost 6 bases, the J end lost 5 bases, and 16 bases lay between the germline ends. Germline CDR1 reads MDHEN; CDR2 reads SYDVKM. The CDR3 has 14 amino acids. CDR3 loop: CASSQEQGRTEAFF. The CDR3 bases are TGTGCCAGCAGCCAGGAACAGGGTCGTACTGAAGCTTTCTTT.

The V gene is TRBV5-1, the J gene TRBJ2-5; tentative D call: TRBD1 (6 bases). Per germline, CDR1 SGHRS and CDR2 YFSETQ. V shed 2 bases and J shed 1 base, with 15 bases lying between them. The CDR3 length is 16 residues. CDR3 loop: CASSLGAGAIQETQYF. Written as DNA, the CDR3 is TGCGCCAGCAGCTTAGGGGCAGGGGCCATCCAAGAGACCCAGTACTTC.

The V gene is TRBV2, the J gene TRBJ1-3, with 8 bases fitting TRBD1. CDR1 and CDR2 (germline): SNHLY, FYNNEI. The J segment lost 8 bases and the V segment lost 5 bases, leaving 5 bases of the junction unmatched. The CDR3 extends over 13 amino acids. CDR3 residues: CASSPDRDDTIYF. The CDR3 DNA reads as TGTGCCAGCAGTCCGGACAGGGATGACACCATATATTTT.

The J gene is TRBJ2-3, the V gene TRBV10-3; perhaps TRBD2 as D (6 bases). Germline V lookup: CDR1 ENHRY, CDR2 SYGVKD. Trimming took 7 bases from V and 0 from J, leaving 20 bases between them. This CDR3 spans 17 amino acids. The CDR3 nucleotides are TGTGCCATCACCCCTGGAGGGTTCCTCACTAGCACAGATACGCAGTATTTT. It specifies CAITPGGFLTSTDTQYF.

The V call is TRBV11-2, the J call TRBJ2-1; D may match TRBD1 or TRBD2 (5 bases each). With 4 bases removed from V and 5 bases from J, the gap between germline ends came to 15 bases. The CDR3 sequence is 15 residues long. From germline, CDR1 is SGHAT and CDR2 FQNNGV. The CDR3 spells CASSSPGRKNNEQFF. CDR3 DNA sequence: TGTGCCAGCAGCTCACCGGGACGGAAGAACAATGAGCAGTTCTTC.

The J gene is TRBJ2-5, the V gene TRBV5-4, with 10 bases matching TRBD2. The V gene's germline CDR1 is SGHNT and CDR2 YYREEE (reference sequence). This CDR3 is built from 17 residues. The junction had 10 bases not matched to a gene; V was cut back by 2 bases and J by 3 bases. CDR3 bases: TGTGCCAGCAGCTTCGGTAGCGGGGGGTCCGGGAAAGAGACCCAGTACTTC. Translation gives CASSFGSGGSGKETQYF.

The J gene is TRBJ1-4, the V gene TRBV30; 10 bases line up with TRBD1. The CDR3 length is 15 residues. Germline V gene lookup returns CDR1 GTSNPN and CDR2 SVGIG (reference sequence). With 1 base clipped from V and 5 bases from J, the junction kept 4 bases outside the gene matches. This CDR3 is CAWSALGQGNEKLFF. As DNA, the CDR3 is TGTGCCTGGAGTGCCTTGGGACAGGGGAATGAAAAACTGTTTTTT.